This TCR beta chain was sequenced for a study of T cell repertoires in cytomegalovirus infection. Study context: Signatures in public TCR beta sequences pointed to both CMV infection and matching HLA type.

V shed 6 bases, J shed 7 bases, and the junction held 8 bases outside the gene matches. This CDR3 has 14 amino acids. One entry per CDR3 protein, called by TCRdb with MiXCR from the reads. The sample shows 75,000 to 100,000 distinct CDR3 sequences, about 29% of them seen only once. This clonotype came up a few times. As yet, its antigen is unknown. The chain links TRBV12-3 or TRBV12-4 to TRBJ1-5; 8 bases agree with TRBD1. The specimen comprised CD8+ T cells from cultured PBMCs, sampled from culture after CMV antigen stimulation. The sequence derives from a human donor in good health (CMV status not recorded). Some clones in this sample may be carry-over from other donors' samples. CDR3 nucleotide sequence: TGTGCCAGCAGGACCTCAGGGGGCGGACAGCCCCAGCATTTT. This translates into CASRTSGGGQPQHF.